This T cell receptor (beta chain) was sequenced for a study of blood T cell repertoires in COVID-19. This study enrolled people aged 18 to 89 from 24 US geographic areas. In assigning cohorts, the study relied on participant-reported clinical history. As originally analysed: Reference gene primers were amplified, and this amplification served to estimate nucleated cell counts. The assay was immunoSEQ multiplex PCR, and TCRdb's table has in-frame clones only and misses some. D and trimming come from the DNA, and the V and J calls and clone size come from that table. In the table there are around 250,000 clones, 91% of which are singletons. The ends were cut back, 4 bases at V and 8 bases at J, with 12 bases in the middle. The CDR3 loop spans 13 amino acids. CDR1 SGDLS and CDR2 YYNGEE come from the germline V gene.

The receptor was derived from a human donor in a cohort exposed to, infected with or recovered from COVID-19 (not recorded which). The donor label of this sample is uncertain. Sequenced: PBMCs or T cells enriched from blood (not recorded which). This sequence joins TRBV9 and TRBJ1-4; D remains unclear. The CDR3 bases are TGTGCCAGCAGCCCACGGAGCGGGGAAAAACTGTTTTTT. Translated, it gives CASSPRSGEKLFF.